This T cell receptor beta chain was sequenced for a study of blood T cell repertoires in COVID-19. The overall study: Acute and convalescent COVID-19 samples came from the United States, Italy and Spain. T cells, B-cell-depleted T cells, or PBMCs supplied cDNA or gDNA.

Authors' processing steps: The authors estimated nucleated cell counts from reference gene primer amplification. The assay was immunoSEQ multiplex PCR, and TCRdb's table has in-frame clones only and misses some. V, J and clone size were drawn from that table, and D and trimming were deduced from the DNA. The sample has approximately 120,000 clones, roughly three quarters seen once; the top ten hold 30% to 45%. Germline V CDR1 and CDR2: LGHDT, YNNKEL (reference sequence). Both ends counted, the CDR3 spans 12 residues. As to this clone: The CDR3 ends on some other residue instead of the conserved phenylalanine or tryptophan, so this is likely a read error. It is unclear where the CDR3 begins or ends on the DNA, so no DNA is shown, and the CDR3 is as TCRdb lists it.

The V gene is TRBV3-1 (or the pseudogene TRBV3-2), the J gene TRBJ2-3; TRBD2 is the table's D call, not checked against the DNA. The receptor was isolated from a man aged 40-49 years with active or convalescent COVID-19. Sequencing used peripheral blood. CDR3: CASSFDSGRLRI.